Following are 9 T cell receptor beta chains from one sample sequenced in a study of identical twins (dated by TCRdb to about 2016). Receptor libraries were prepared by 5' RACE. TCRdb records Illumina HiSeq 2000 as the sequencer. TCRdb trimmed the raw reads at Q25, called clones with MiXCR and kept productive beta chains. Each record represents a unique CDR3 protein, reported with the most common genes and DNA among its rows. The sample has 1.5 million to 2 million distinct CDR3 sequences on record, under 35% of them singletons. The leading ten clones occupy 0.25% to 0.3% of the sample. Sequenced sample: cord blood. Receptor source: a newborn girl in good health.

This clonotype was detected a few times. This chain joins TRBV20-1 and TRBJ2-7; no firm D call. The length of the CDR3 is 14 residues. V lost 1 base, J lost 0 bases, and 10 bases lay in between. Germline V gene sequence: CDR1 DFQATT, CDR2 SNEGSKA (reference sequence). CDR3 loop: CSARVGARSYEQYF. The CDR3, as DNA: TGCAGTGCTAGAGTCGGCGCTCGCTCCTACGAGCAGTACTTC.

V usage is TRBV7-2 and J usage is TRBJ2-1; TRBD2 matches at 13 bases. J was trimmed by 2 bases and V by 1 base; bases with no gene match: 8. Germline V gene lookup returns CDR1 SGHTA and CDR2 FQGNSA. This CDR3 comprises 19 residues. The CDR3 here is CASSLEWTSGGMTYNEQFF. The CDR3 nucleotides read TGTGCCAGCAGCTTAGAGTGGACTAGCGGGGGTATGACCTACAATGAGCAGTTCTTC.

V gene TRBV5-1 combines with J gene TRBJ2-1; TRBD1 is a possible D gene (6 bases). The J call may be wrong; the DNA end is better matched by TRBJ2-7. The CDR3 loop spans 17 amino acids. Germline V gene data show CDR1 as SGHRS and CDR2 as YFSETQ. CDR3 bases: TGCGCCAGCAGCCACCGATTCGAAAACACAGGGTACAATGAGCAGTACTTC. Its protein product is CASSHRFENTGYNEQYF.

The chain recombines TRBV20-1 with TRBJ2-6; a weak D match, TRBD1 (5 bases). CDR1 DFQATT and CDR2 SNEGSKA come from the germline V gene (reference sequence). The ends were cut back, 1 base at V and 0 bases at J, with 19 bases in the middle. The CDR3 runs to 19 residues. As DNA, the CDR3 is TGCAGTGCTAGAGGGACAAATCGATCGAGGAGCTCTGGGGCCAACGTCCTGACTTTC. It is translated as CSARGTNRSRSSGANVLTF.

A remark on this clonotype: A junction boundary mismatches the germline segment, possibly from a read error. The J gene is TRBJ2-2, the V gene TRBV20-1, with 13 bases fitting TRBD2. This CDR3 comprises 15 residues. Per the germline V gene, CDR1 is DFQATT and CDR2 is SNEGSKA (reference sequence). CDR3 coding DNA: TGCAGTGCTAGAGGACTAGCGGGAGGCACCGGGAAGCTGTTTTTT. Its protein product is CSARGLAGGTGKLFF.

Remarks on this clonotype: A clone one base away is much larger, so this may be a read error. This chain links TRBV20-1 with TRBJ2-7, with D possibly being TRBD2 (5 bases). The CDR3 extends over 13 amino acids. The germline V gene encodes CDR1 DFQATT and CDR2 SNEGSKA (reference sequence). CDR3 coding DNA: TGCAGTGCACGGACTGGCGCCTCCTGCGAGCAGTACTTC. Translating gives CSARTGASCEQYF.

The CDR3 here is CAISDPGTGYGQYF. The CDR3 DNA is TGTGCCATCAGTGACCCAGGGACAGGCTACGGGCAGTACTTC. The chain uses TRBV10-3 and TRBJ2-5, with TRBD1 matching over 8 bases. Germline CDR1 is ENHRY and CDR2 is SYGVKD. V shed 3 bases, J shed 11 bases, and the junction held 11 bases outside the gene matches. CDR3 length: 14 residues.

This clonotype was counted at least ten times. The chain couples TRBV10-3 to TRBJ2-5, with 11 bases aligning to TRBD2. V gave up 4 bases and J gave up 0 bases; unmatched junction bases: 1. This CDR3 region has 15 residues. Germline V CDR1 and CDR2: ENHRY, SYGVKD. As DNA, the CDR3 is TGTGCCATCAGTGCACTAGCGGGGGACCAAGAGACCCAGTACTTC. Its translation: CAISALAGDQETQYF.

In its sample, this clonotype was seen a few times. The CDR3 sequence: CSARNYNEQYF. For the CDR3, the DNA is TGCAGTGCCAGAAATTACAATGAGCAGTACTTC. The chain has TRBV20-1 and TRBJ2-4; D is ambiguous. Germline lookup yields CDR1 DFQATT and CDR2 SNEGSKA (reference sequence). There are 11 residues in the CDR3. Between the trimmed V and J ends, which lost 6 bases and 13 bases, there was a span of 16 bases.